The 13 T cell receptor beta chains given below trace back to one sample, sequenced in a study of blood T cell repertoires in COVID-19. Measured with immunoSEQ multiplex PCR; TCRdb has only the in-frame clones, and not every one. This table holds about 50,000 clones, 85% to 90% found once. The sample consisted of peripheral blood. These receptor sequences come from a man older than 75 with active or convalescent COVID-19.

The V and J genes are TRBV5-1 and TRBJ1-2, with 9 nucleotides matching TRBD1. The CDR3 loop spans 14 amino acids. From germline, CDR1 is SGHRS and CDR2 YFSETQ. Trimming took 4 bases from V and 4 from J; bases not matched to a gene: 5. The CDR3 region has the DNA TGCGCCAGCAGCGCGATGACAGGGGGCTATGGCTACACCTTC. Translating it yields CASSAMTGGYGYTF. The full variable domain, with the rest looked up from reference TRBV5-1 and TRBJ1-2, is KAGVTQTPRYLIKTRGQQVTLSCSPISGHRSVSWYQQTPGQGLQFLFEYFSETQRNKGNFPGRFSGRQFSNSRSEMNVSTLELGDSALYLCASSAMTGGYGYTFGSGTRLTVV.

The J gene is TRBJ1-1, the V gene TRBV12-3 or TRBV12-4; D might be TRBD1 (5 bases). Trimming cost V 5 bases and J 6 bases, with 13 bases left between them. The CDR3 spans 13 residues. The CDR3 sequence: CASSLRSGAEAFF. The CDR3 nucleotides read TGTGCCAGCAGTCTGAGGTCGGGGGCTGAAGCTTTCTTT.

The chain recombines TRBV20-1 with TRBJ1-4; D call uncertain. V was shortened by 3 bases and J by 3 bases, with 17 bases between the two germline ends. Germline V gives CDR1 DFQATT, CDR2 SNEGSKA (reference sequence). The CDR3 extends over 16 amino acids. CDR3 bases: TGCAGTGCTAGTAGCTTCCAGGAGAGGGCTAATGAAAAACTGTTTTTT. Amino acid sequence: CSASSFQERANEKLFF.

This clone was found once. J is TRBJ2-6 and V is TRBV5-1; D is possibly TRBD2 (5 bases). This CDR3 is built from 15 residues. Looked up from germline, CDR1 is SGHRS and CDR2 is YFSETQ. The ends were cut back, 2 bases at V and 3 bases at J, with 9 bases in the middle. CDR3 bases: TGCGCCAGCAGCTTTATAGCGAGTGGGGCCAACGTCCTGACTTTC. The encoded protein is CASSFIASGANVLTF.

This clone was detected a few times. This rearrangement joins TRBV6-2 or TRBV6-3 to TRBJ2-7; 8 bases line up with TRBD1. The CDR3 sequence is 15 residues long. CDR1 is MNHEY, CDR2 SVGEGT, per germline. The V and J ends lost 2 bases and 6 bases, in that order; junction bases with no gene match: 9. The CDR3 loop is CASSYTGQGFGEQYF. CDR3 nucleotide sequence: TGTGCCAGCAGTTACACAGGACAGGGTTTTGGCGAGCAGTACTTC.

V gene TRBV5-1 combines with J gene TRBJ2-3, with 8 bases lining up with TRBD1. The CDR3 is 16 residues long. V trimming: 0 bases; J trimming: 3 bases; junction bases outside the gene matches: 6. From germline, CDR1 is SGHRS and CDR2 YFSETQ. CDR3 nucleotide sequence: TGCGCCAGCAGCTTGGATCGGACAGGGATAACAGATACGCAGTATTTT. Its protein is CASSLDRTGITDTQYF.

The chain joins TRBV11-3 to TRBJ1-1; 9 bases fit TRBD1. This CDR3 spans 16 amino acids. Germline V CDR1 and CDR2: SGHNT, YENEEA. V dropped 5 bases and J dropped 1; count of bases not matched to a gene: 8. CDR3 sequence: CASSPGQGKKNTEAFF. CDR3 sequence (DNA): TGTGCCAGCAGCCCCGGACAGGGGAAAAAGAACACTGAAGCTTTCTTT.

The chain has TRBV19 and TRBJ2-2; D gene unclear. This CDR3 is 13 amino acids long. V gave up 5 bases and J gave up 5 bases, with 9 bases separating them. CDR1 and CDR2 (germline): LNHDA, SQIVND (reference sequence). CDR3 loop: CASSSRETGELFF. The CDR3 DNA is TGTGCCAGTAGTTCCCGCGAGACCGGGGAGCTGTTTTTT.

The rearrangement links TRBV28 to TRBJ1-5; no definite D call. The CDR3 spans 15 residues. Looked up from germline, CDR1 is MDHEN and CDR2 is SYDVKM. V was pared by 6 bases and J by 2 bases, with 14 bases between. This CDR3 reads CASSSRLSRNQPQHF. DNA for the CDR3: TGTGCCAGCAGCTCTCGACTCTCTCGCAATCAGCCCCAGCATTTT.

This chain links TRBV7-9 with TRBJ2-3, with 9 bases that match TRBD2. V was clipped by 3 bases and J by 5 bases; unmatched bases: 6. Germline CDR1 reads SEHNR; CDR2 reads FQNEAQ (reference sequence). This CDR3 region has 15 residues. The CDR3, as DNA: TGTGCCAGCAGCTTCGCGTTAGCGGGGGTAGATACGCAGTATTTT. This sequence encodes CASSFALAGVDTQYF.

The genes are TRBV2 and TRBJ2-5; 7 bases align to TRBD1. The CDR3 length is 16 residues. Germline CDR1 is SNHLY and CDR2 is FYNNEI. Trimming cost V 4 bases and J 5 bases; bases outside gene matches: 13. CDR3 loop: CASSGQGETRRETQYF. The CDR3 DNA is TGTGCCAGCAGTGGGCAGGGGGAAACACGGCGGGAGACCCAGTACTTC.

The V and J genes are TRBV2 and TRBJ1-5, with TRBD1 matching over 8 bases. Germline V gene lookup returns CDR1 SNHLY and CDR2 FYNNEI. The CDR3 is made up of 14 amino acids. Trimming took 5 bases from V and 5 from J; bases not matched to a gene: 5. CDR3 coding DNA: TGTGCCAGCAGTCCTGACAGGGGCCATCAGCCCCAGCATTTT. It yields the protein CASSPDRGHQPQHF.

The V and J genes are TRBV6-2 or TRBV6-3 and TRBJ2-7, with 9 nucleotides matching TRBD2. The CDR3 totals 15 residues. The V and J ends lost 2 bases and 2 bases, in that order; junction bases with no gene match: 4. The germline V gene has CDR1 MNHEY and CDR2 SVGEGT. The CDR3 DNA follows: TGTGCCAGCAGTTACAATCTAGCGGGGCCCTACGAGCAGTACTTC. This encodes CASSYNLAGPYEQYF.